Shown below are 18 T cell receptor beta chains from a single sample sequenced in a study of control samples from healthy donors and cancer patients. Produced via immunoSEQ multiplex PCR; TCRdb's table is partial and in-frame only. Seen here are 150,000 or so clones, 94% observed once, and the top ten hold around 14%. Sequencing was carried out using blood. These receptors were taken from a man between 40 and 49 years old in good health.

CDR3 DNA: TGTGCCAGCACCGTCCCCCGGGACAGGAGATACGAGCAGTACTTC. It translates to CASTVPRDRRYEQYF. This chain uses TRBV6-5 with TRBJ2-7; 8 bases fit TRBD1. Looked up from germline, CDR1 is MNHEY and CDR2 is SVGAGI. This CDR3 comprises 15 residues. The ends lost 7 bases at V and 4 bases at J; junction bases unmatched: 12.

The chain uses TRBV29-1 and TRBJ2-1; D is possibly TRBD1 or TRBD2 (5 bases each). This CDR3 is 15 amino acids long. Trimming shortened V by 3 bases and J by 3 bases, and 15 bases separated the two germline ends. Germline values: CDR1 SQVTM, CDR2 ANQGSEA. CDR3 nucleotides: TGCAGCGTTGAGTGGCCAGGGACCGGCTACAATGAGCAGTTCTTC. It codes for CSVEWPGTGYNEQFF.

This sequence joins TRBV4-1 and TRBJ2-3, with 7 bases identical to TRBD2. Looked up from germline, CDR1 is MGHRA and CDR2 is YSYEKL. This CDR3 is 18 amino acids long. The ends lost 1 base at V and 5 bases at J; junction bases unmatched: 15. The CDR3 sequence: CASSQVLATSRIGDTQYF. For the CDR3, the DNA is TGCGCCAGCAGCCAAGTTCTCGCGACTAGCAGAATAGGAGATACGCAGTATTTT.

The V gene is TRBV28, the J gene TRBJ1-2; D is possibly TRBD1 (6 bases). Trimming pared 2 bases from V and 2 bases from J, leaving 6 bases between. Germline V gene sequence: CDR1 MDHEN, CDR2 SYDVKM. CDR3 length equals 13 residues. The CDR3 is CASSLGQNYGYTF. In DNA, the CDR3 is TGTGCCAGCAGTTTAGGACAGAACTATGGCTACACCTTC.

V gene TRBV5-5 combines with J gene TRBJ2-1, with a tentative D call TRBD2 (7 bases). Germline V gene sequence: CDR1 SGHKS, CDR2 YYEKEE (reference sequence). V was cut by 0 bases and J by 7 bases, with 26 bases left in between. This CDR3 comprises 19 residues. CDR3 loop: CASSLEGGAVRRTKNEQFF. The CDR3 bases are TGTGCCAGCAGCTTGGAAGGGGGGGCCGTCCGTAGAACTAAGAATGAGCAGTTCTTC.

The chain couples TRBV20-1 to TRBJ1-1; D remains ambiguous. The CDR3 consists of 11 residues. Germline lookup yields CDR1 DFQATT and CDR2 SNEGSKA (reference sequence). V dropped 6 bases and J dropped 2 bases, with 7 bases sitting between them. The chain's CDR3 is CSARLNTEAFF. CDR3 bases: TGCAGTGCCAGACTTAACACTGAAGCTTTCTTT.

DNA for the CDR3: TGTGCCAGCAGCTTCCGGGGTAACGACTATGGCTACACCTTC. Protein: CASSFRGNDYGYTF. The V and J genes are TRBV5-6 and TRBJ1-2; D call uncertain. CDR1 is SGHDT, CDR2 YYEEEE, per germline. The length of the CDR3 is 14 residues. The V end lost 2 bases, the J end lost 3 bases, and 11 bases lay between the germline ends.

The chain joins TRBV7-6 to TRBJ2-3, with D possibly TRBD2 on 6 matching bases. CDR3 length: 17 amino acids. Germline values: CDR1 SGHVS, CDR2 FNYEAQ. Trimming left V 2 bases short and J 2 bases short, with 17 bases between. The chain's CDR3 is CASSLPSRAGPTDTQYF. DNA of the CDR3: TGTGCCAGCAGCTTACCCAGCAGGGCGGGACCCACAGATACGCAGTATTTT.

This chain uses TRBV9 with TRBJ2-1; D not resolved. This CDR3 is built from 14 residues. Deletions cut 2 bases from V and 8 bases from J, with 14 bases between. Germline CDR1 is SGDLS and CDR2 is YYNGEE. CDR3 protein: CASSVRPSADEQFF. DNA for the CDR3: TGTGCCAGCAGCGTCCGACCCTCAGCCGATGAGCAGTTCTTC.

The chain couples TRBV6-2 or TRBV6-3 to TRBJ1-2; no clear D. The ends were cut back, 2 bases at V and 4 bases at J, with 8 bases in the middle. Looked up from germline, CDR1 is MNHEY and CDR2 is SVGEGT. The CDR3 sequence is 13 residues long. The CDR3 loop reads CASSYGLRYGYTF. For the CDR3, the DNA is TGTGCCAGCAGTTACGGGTTGCGCTATGGCTACACCTTC.

CDR3 in amino acids: CASSPGQPTGELFF. Here the CDR3 DNA reads TGTGCCAGCAGCCCAGGACAGCCCACCGGGGAGCTGTTTTTT. V is TRBV7-3 and J is TRBJ2-2; maybe TRBD1 (6 bases). Germline V lookup: CDR1 SGHTA, CDR2 FQGTGA. The V gene lost 5 bases and the J gene lost 4 bases, with 11 bases spanning the gap. CDR3 length: 14 residues. The variable domain in full, completed from reference TRBV7-3 and TRBJ2-2, reads GAGVSQTPSNKVTEKGKYVELRCDPISGHTALYWYRQSLGQGPEFLIYFQGTGAADDSGLPNDRFFAVRPEGSVSTLKIQRTERGDSAVYLCASSPGQPTGELFFGEGSRLTVL.

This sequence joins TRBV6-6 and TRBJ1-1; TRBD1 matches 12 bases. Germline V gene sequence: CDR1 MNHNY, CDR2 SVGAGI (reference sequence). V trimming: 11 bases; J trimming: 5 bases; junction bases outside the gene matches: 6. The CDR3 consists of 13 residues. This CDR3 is CAGRDRGRTEAFF. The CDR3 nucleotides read TGTGCCGGGCGGGACAGGGGGCGAACTGAAGCTTTCTTT.

The CDR3 reads CATAGTSPLYEQYF. As DNA, the CDR3 is TGTGCCACGGCCGGGACATCCCCCCTCTACGAGCAGTACTTC. The chain uses TRBV24-1 and TRBJ2-7; TRBD1 might be the D (6 bases). This CDR3 is built from 14 residues. Germline V lookup: CDR1 KGHDR, CDR2 SFDVKD. V shed 10 bases and J shed 3 bases, with 18 bases lying between them.

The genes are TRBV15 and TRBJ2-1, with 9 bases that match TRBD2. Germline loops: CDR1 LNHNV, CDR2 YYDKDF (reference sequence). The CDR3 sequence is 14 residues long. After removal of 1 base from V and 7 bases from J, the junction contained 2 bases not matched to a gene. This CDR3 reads CATSRVSGGNEQFF. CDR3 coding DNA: TGTGCCACCAGCAGAGTTAGCGGGGGTAATGAGCAGTTCTTC.

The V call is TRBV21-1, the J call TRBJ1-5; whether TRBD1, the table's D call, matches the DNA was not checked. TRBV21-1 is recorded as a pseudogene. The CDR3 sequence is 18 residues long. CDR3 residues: CASSKDPWSRVSNQPQHF. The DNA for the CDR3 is TGTGCCAGCAGCAAAGACCCCTGGAGCAGGGTTAGCAATCAGCCCCAGCATTTT.

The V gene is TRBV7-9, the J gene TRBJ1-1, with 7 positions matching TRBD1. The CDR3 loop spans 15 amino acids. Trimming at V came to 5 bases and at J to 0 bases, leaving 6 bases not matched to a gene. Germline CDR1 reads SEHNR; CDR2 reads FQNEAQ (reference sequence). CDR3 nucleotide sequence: TGTGCCAGCAGCGCTCGACAGGGAATGAACACTGAAGCTTTCTTT. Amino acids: CASSARQGMNTEAFF.

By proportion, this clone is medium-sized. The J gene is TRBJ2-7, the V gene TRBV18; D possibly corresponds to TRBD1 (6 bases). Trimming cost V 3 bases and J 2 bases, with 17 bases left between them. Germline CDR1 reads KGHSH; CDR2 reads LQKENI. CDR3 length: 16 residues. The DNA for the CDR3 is TGTGCCAGCTCACCCGCCGGGACAACCTACGCCTACGAGCAGTACTTC. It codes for CASSPAGTTYAYEQYF.

The CDR3 DNA is TGTGCCAGCAGCTTCCAGGGGGTGGGCACTGAAGCTTTCTTT. Encoded protein: CASSFQGVGTEAFF. This sequence joins TRBV13 and TRBJ1-1, with 7 positions matching TRBD1. V lost 3 bases to trimming and J lost 4 bases; unmatched junction nucleotides: 5. CDR3 length: 14 residues. Per the germline V gene, CDR1 is PRHDT and CDR2 is FYEKMQ (reference sequence).